This is a list of T cell receptor beta chains from one sample in a study of neurological immune-mediated disorders. TCRdb used MiXCR to reprocess the 5' RACE reads, holding one entry per CDR3 protein. The table lists 45,000 to 65,000 distinct CDR3 sequences, roughly 4.4% of them singletons. The material sequenced was PBMCs. These receptors were taken from a man in his fifties or sixties with multiple sclerosis. Both conserved end residues are part of each CDR3. A D gene is named only where the DNA matches it firmly. Part of the rows lack a size; the others show once, few, many or a class for expanded clones.

d_gene,v_gene,abundance,j_gene,CDR3aa,CDR3nt
TRBD2,TRBV5-6,many,TRBJ2-1,CASSFSGSRNEQFF,TGTGCCAGCAGCTTTAGCGGGAGTAGGAATGAGCAGTTCTTC
.,TRBV11-2,many,TRBJ1-1,CASSSGTSGTEAFF,TGTGCCAGCAGCTCCGGGACCAGCGGCACTGAAGCTTTCTTT
TRBD1,TRBV6-5,many,TRBJ1-2,CASSWDRGDDGYTF,TGTGCCAGCAGTTGGGACAGGGGTGACGATGGCTACACCTTC
.,TRBV27,many,TRBJ2-1,CASSLVLSYNEQFF,TGTGCCAGCAGTTTAGTTCTCTCCTACAATGAGCAGTTCTTC
.,TRBV5-4,many,TRBJ2-6,CASSQTVSGANVLTF,TGTGCCAGCAGCCAGACAGTCTCTGGGGCCAACGTCCTGACTTTC
TRBD1,TRBV29-1,many,TRBJ2-5,CSVRDRVQETQYF,TGCAGCGTGCGGGACAGGGTCCAAGAGACCCAGTACTTC
.,TRBV27,few,TRBJ1-5,CASSLLGGAIGNSNQPQHF,TGTGCCAGCAGTTTGCTGGGGGGGGCTATCGGGAATAGCAATCAGCCCCAGCATTTT
TRBD2,TRBV11-2,.,TRBJ2-1,CASSRGGDPYNEQFF,TGTGCCAGCAGCCGGGGGGGGGACCCCTACAATGAGCAGTTCTTC
TRBD2,TRBV7-3,.,TRBJ2-2,CASSSPGTSGNTGELFF,TGTGCCAGCAGCTCCCCCGGGACTAGCGGGAACACCGGGGAGCTGTTTTTT
.,TRBV7-9,many,TRBJ1-4,CASSLGFTEKLFF,TGTGCCAGCAGCTTAGGATTTACGGAAAAACTGTTTTTT
.,TRBV12-3/TRBV12-4,many,TRBJ2-1,CASSLGGSRLNEQFF,TGTGCCAGCAGTTTAGGTGGGAGCCGACTCAATGAGCAGTTCTTC
.,TRBV5-5,many,TRBJ1-5,CASSLAANQPQHF,TGTGCCAGCAGCTTGGCAGCAAATCAGCCCCAGCATTTT
.,TRBV28,many,TRBJ2-2,CASSFKMANTGELFF,TGTGCCAGCAGTTTCAAGATGGCGAACACCGGGGAGCTGTTTTTT
.,TRBV6-1,many,TRBJ2-7,CASTYGGYEQYF,TGTGCCAGCACCTACGGGGGCTACGAGCAGTACTTC
.,TRBV5-1,many,TRBJ2-2,CASSLEGSGELFF,TGCGCCAGCAGCTTGGAGGGATCCGGGGAGCTGTTTTTT